This TCR beta chain stems from a study of human T cells and chemical hapten exposure. Study findings and constraints: DPC sensitization left the count of TCRs above 1 in 1000 unchanged.

TCRdb re-derived calls from the RACE reads in MiXCR, one entry per CDR3 protein. The sample consists of some 46,000 distinct CDR3 sequences, around 4% of them appearing once. Noted time point: healthy volunteer bleed at 2 weeks. The authors extracted total RNA from unfractionated whole blood. This clonotype showed up many times. Its specificity is unknown. Trimming left V 1 base short and J 3 bases short, with 10 bases between. The germline V gene encodes CDR1 SGHRS and CDR2 YFSETQ. The CDR3 contains 14 residues. Material: whole blood. The genes are TRBV5-1 and TRBJ1-1; no clear D. This TCR was sampled from a female donor in good health. Some clones in this sample may be carry-over from other donors' samples. The CDR3 region has the DNA TGCGCCAGCAGCTTGCTAGGCGGACACACTGAAGCTTTCTTT. Its translation is CASSLLGGHTEAFF.